The T cell receptor beta chain described here comes from a study of T cells in Graves' hyperthyroidism and ophthalmopathy. Findings and caveats of the study: Most expanded thyroid clonotypes above 0.001 recurred in blood.

Amplification of TCR beta CDR3 regions was performed using RNA transcripts as template. First-round RT-PCR with HTBI primers amplified the TCR CDR3 region. TCRdb re-called the multiplex PCR reads through MiXCR, storing one row per CDR3 protein. The table records roughly 700,000 distinct CDR3 sequences, 13% to 15% of them present only once. Of note for this clonotype: Its specificity is unknown.

Sequencing was performed on blood. This sequence was found in a woman aged 18-29 years with Graves' hyperthyroidism.

The CDR3: CAISESISGTYNEQFF. The CDR3 nucleotides read TGTGCCATCAGTGAGTCGATCAGCGGGACCTACAATGAGCAGTTCTTC. The J gene is TRBJ2-1, the V gene TRBV10-3; TRBD2 aligns across 7 bases. Trimming took 0 bases from V and 2 from J; bases not matched to a gene: 4. CDR3 length: 16 residues. CDR1 and CDR2 from the germline V gene are ENHRY and SYGVKD.